The source of this T cell receptor beta chain is a study of cytomegalovirus exposure and HLA in healthy donors. Amplification used 60 Vbeta primers and 13 Jbeta primers. The protocol was immunoSEQ multiplex PCR, while the TCRdb copy is restricted to in-frame clones and leaves out a portion. The data hold 150,000 or so clones, with 75% to 80% observed a single time. Germline V gene data show CDR1 as SGHNT and CDR2 as YENEEA. With V trimmed by 4 bases and J by 7 bases, 11 bases remained unmatched. This CDR3 has 15 amino acids. This clone was detected only once. The sequenced sample consisted of PBMCs. This chain links TRBV11-3 with TRBJ2-5, with TRBD1 matching over 8 bases. The TCR was taken from a female donor in good health and CMV-seronegative. The CDR3 bases are TGTGCCAGCAGCTATAGCACAGGGGGGCTTGGGACCCAGTACTTC. It encodes CASSYSTGGLGTQYF.